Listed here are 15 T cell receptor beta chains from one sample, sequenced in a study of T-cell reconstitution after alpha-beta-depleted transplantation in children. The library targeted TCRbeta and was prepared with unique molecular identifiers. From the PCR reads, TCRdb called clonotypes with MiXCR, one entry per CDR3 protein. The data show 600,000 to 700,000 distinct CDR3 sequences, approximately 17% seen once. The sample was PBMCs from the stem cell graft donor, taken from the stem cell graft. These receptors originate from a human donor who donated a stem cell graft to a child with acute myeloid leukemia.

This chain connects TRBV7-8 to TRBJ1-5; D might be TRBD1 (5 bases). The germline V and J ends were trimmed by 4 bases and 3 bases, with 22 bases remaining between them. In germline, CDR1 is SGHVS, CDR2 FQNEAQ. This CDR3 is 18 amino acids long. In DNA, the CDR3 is TGTGCCAGCAGCTCCTGGAACGTCCGGGGCCAGCTCAATCAGCCCCAGCATTTT. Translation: CASSSWNVRGQLNQPQHF. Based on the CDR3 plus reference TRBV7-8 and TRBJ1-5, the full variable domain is GAGVSQSPRYKVAKRGQDVALRCDPISGHVSLFWYQQALGQGPEFLTYFQNEAQLDKSGLPSDRFFAERPEGSVSTLKIQRTQQEDSAVYLCASSSWNVRGQLNQPQHFGDGTRLSIL.

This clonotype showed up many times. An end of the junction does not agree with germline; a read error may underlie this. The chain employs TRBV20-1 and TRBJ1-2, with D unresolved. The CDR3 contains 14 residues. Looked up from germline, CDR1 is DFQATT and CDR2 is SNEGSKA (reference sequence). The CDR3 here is CSAADRGSKYGYTF. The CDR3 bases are TGCAGTGCGGCCGACCGCGGCTCTAAATATGGCTACACCTTC.

In DNA, the CDR3 is TGTGCCAGCAGCGCCGGCGACAGGGGGTACACTGAAGCTTTCTTT. This sequence encodes CASSAGDRGYTEAFF. This chain connects TRBV3-1 to TRBJ1-1; 9 bases are a match to TRBD1. The CDR3 is 15 residues long. Unmatched junction bases numbered 7, after V lost 5 bases and J lost 3 bases. Germline lookup yields CDR1 LGHDT and CDR2 YNNKEL (reference sequence).

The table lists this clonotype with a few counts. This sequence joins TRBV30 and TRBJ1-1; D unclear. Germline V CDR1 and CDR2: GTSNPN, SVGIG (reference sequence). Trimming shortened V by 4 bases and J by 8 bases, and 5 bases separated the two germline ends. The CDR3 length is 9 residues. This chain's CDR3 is CAWMPEAFF. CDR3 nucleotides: TGTGCCTGGATGCCAGAAGCTTTCTTT.

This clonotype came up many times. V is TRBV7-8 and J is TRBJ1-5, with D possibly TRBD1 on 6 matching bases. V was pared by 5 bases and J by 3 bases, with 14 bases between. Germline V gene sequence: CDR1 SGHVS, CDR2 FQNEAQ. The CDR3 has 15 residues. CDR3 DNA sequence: TGTGCCAGCAGCGTCTTACAGGGCGCCAATCAGCCCCAGCATTTT. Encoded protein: CASSVLQGANQPQHF.

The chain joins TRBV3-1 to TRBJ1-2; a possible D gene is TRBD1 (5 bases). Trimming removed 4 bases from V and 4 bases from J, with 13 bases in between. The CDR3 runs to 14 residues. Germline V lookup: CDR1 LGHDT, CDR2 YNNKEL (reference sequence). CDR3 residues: CASSRRGGSYGYTF. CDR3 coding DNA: TGTGCCAGCAGCCGCCGGGGGGGAAGCTATGGCTACACCTTC.

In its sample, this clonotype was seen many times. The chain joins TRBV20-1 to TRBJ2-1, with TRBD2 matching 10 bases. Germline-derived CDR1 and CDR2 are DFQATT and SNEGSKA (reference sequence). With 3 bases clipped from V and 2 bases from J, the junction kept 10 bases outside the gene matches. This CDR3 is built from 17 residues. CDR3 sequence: CSARASGGRGAYNEQFF. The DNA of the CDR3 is TGCAGTGCTAGGGCTAGCGGGGGCCGGGGGGCCTACAATGAGCAGTTCTTC.

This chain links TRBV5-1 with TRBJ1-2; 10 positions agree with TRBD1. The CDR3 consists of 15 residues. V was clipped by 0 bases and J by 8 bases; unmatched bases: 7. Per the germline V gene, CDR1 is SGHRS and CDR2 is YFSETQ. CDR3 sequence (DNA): TGCGCCAGCAGCTTGGAGGCGACAGGGGGCCGGGGCTACACCTTC. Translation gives CASSLEATGGRGYTF.

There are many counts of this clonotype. The CDR3: CSARDPWTSGYQETQYF. In DNA form, the CDR3 reads TGCAGTGCTAGAGATCCCTGGACTAGCGGATACCAAGAGACCCAGTACTTC. The rearrangement uses TRBV20-1 and TRBJ2-5; the match to TRBD2 covers 10 bases. The CDR3 is made up of 17 amino acids. J gave up 0 bases and V 0 bases, and 7 bases lay outside the gene matches. The germline V gene has CDR1 DFQATT and CDR2 SNEGSKA (reference sequence).

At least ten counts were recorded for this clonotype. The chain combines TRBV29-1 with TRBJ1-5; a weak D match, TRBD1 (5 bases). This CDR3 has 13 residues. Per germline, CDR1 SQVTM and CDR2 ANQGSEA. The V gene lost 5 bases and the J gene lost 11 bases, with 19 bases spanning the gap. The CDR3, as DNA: TGCAGCGTTTTGGACATAGGAGGATCAGCCCAGCATTTT. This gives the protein CSVLDIGGSAQHF.

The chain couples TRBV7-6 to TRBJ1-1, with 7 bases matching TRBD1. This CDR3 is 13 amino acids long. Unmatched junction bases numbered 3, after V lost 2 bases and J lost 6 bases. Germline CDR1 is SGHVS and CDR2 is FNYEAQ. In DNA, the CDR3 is TGTGCCAGCAGCTTACGGACAGGCTCTGAAGCTTTCTTT. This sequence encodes CASSLRTGSEAFF.

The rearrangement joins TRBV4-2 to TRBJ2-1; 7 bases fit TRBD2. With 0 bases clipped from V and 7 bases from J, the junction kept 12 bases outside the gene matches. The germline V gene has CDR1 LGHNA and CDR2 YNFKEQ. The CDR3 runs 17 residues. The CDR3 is CASSQEITSVGRNEQFF. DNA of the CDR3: TGTGCCAGCAGCCAAGAGATCACTAGCGTGGGTCGGAATGAGCAGTTCTTC.

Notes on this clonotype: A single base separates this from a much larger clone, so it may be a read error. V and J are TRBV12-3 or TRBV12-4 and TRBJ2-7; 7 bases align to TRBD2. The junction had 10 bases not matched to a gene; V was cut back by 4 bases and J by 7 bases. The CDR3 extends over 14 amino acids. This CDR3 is CASSSLILGGEQYF. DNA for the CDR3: TGTGCCAGCAGTTCGTTAATTTTGGGGGGGGAGCAGTACTTC.

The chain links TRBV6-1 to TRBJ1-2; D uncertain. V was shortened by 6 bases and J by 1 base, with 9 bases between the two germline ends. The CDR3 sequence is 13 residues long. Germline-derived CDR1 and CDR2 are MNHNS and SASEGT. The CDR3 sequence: CASRQDFNYGYTF. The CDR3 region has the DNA TGTGCCAGCAGGCAGGATTTTAACTATGGCTACACCTTC.

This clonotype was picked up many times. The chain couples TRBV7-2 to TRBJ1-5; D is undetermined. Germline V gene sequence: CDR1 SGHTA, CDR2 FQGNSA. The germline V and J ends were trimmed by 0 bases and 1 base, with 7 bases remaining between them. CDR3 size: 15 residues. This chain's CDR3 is CASSLAVSSNQPQHF. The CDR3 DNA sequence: TGTGCCAGCAGCTTAGCGGTATCGAGCAATCAGCCCCAGCATTTT.